A single T cell receptor (beta chain) is shown here with its context. The source of the sample is a study of blood T cell repertoires in COVID-19. About the study: The cDNA or gDNA used as material had been derived from T cells, B-cell-depleted T cells, or PBMCs.

From germline, CDR1 is SGHNT and CDR2 YYREEE (reference sequence). The ends lost 4 bases at V and 4 bases at J; junction bases unmatched: 7. The CDR3 length is 14 residues. In the authors' methods: Reference gene primers were amplified, and this amplification served to estimate nucleated cell counts. Repertoires were generated with immunoSEQ multiplex PCR, while TCRdb's copy carries only in-frame clones and drops some. That table furnishes V, J and clone size, whereas the DNA furnished D and trimming. The sample gives about 360,000 clones, 85% to 90% of which show up once; under 3% is in the top ten.

This receptor was taken from a human donor in a cohort sampled during active COVID-19. The sequencing input was peripheral blood. The V call is TRBV5-4, the J call TRBJ1-2; 7 nucleotides align to TRBD1. CDR3 nucleotide sequence: TGTGCCAGCAGCCCCGGGACAGCCCTCTATGGCTACACCTTC. It yields the protein CASSPGTALYGYTF. Looking up the rest from reference TRBV5-4 and TRBJ1-2 gives the full variable domain: ETGVTQSPTHLIKTRGQQVTLRCSSQSGHNTVSWYQQALGQGPQFIFQYYREEENGRGNFPPRFSGLQFPNYSSELNVNALELDDSALYLCASSPGTALYGYTFGSGTRLTVV.